This passage covers 8 T cell receptor beta chains from one sample sequenced in a study of T-cell memory formation after mild COVID-19. TCRdb used MiXCR to reprocess the 5' RACE reads, holding one entry per CDR3 protein. The repertoire holds over 300,000 distinct CDR3 sequences, with roughly 19% as singletons. The sample was PBMCs or a T cell subset sorted from them (not recorded which). Every receptor here comes from a man aged 18 to 30 who had mild COVID-19 (a few samples of this study predate the infection). Cell type and time point are not known.

This clonotype was seen only a few times. The chain combines TRBV7-8 with TRBJ2-7, with D maybe TRBD1 (8 bases). The CDR3 contains 14 residues. CDR1 is SGHVS and CDR2 is FQNEAQ in the germline V gene. The V end lost 4 bases, the J end lost 3 bases, and 13 bases lay between the germline ends. For the CDR3, the DNA is TGTGCCAGCAGCTGGGAGGGACAGGACTACGAGCAGTACGTC. Encoded protein: CASSWEGQDYEQYV.

The genes are TRBV5-1 and TRBJ1-1, with D unresolved. The V end lost 4 bases, the J end lost 8 bases, and 9 bases lay between the germline ends. In germline, CDR1 is SGHRS, CDR2 YFSETQ. CDR3 length: 11 amino acids. The CDR3 DNA sequence: TGCGCCAGCAGCCTCGATGGAGAAGCTTTCTTT. It translates to CASSLDGEAFF.

This sequence joins TRBV20-1 and TRBJ1-5; the D gene is possibly TRBD1 (5 bases). The CDR3 loop spans 14 amino acids. The ends were cut back, 5 bases at V and 1 base at J, with 12 bases in the middle. Germline loops: CDR1 DFQATT, CDR2 SNEGSKA (reference sequence). CDR3 residues: CSAGSRQSNQPQHF. CDR3 coding DNA: TGCAGTGCTGGATCCCGACAGAGCAATCAGCCCCAGCATTTT.

This clonotype was found a few times. This sequence joins TRBV24-1 and TRBJ2-5, with 10 positions matching TRBD1. CDR1 KGHDR and CDR2 SFDVKD come from the germline V gene. Trimming at V came to 4 bases and at J to 0 bases, leaving 4 bases not matched to a gene. The CDR3 consists of 16 residues. The DNA of the CDR3 is TGTGCCACCAGTGACACCGGGACAGGGGACCAAGAGACCCAGTACTTC. Translation gives CATSDTGTGDQETQYF.

The V and J genes are TRBV6-2 or TRBV6-3 and TRBJ1-1, with D possibly being TRBD1 (6 bases). CDR3 length: 14 residues. With 2 bases removed from V and 5 bases from J, the gap between germline ends came to 12 bases. In germline, CDR1 is MNHEY, CDR2 SVGEGT. The DNA for the CDR3 is TGTGCCAGCAGTTACCGGGGGCGAAGAACTGAAGCTTTCTTT. Protein product: CASSYRGRRTEAFF.

This clonotype was seen more than once but under ten times. The chain joins TRBV4-3 to TRBJ2-3; 10 bases are a match to TRBD1. CDR3 size: 17 residues. V lost 2 bases, J lost 1 base, and 6 bases stayed unmatched. The V gene's germline CDR1 is LGHNA and CDR2 YSLEER. DNA for the CDR3: TGCGCCAGCAGCCAATCAGACAGGGGGCCCCGCACAGATACGCAGTATTTT. Translating gives CASSQSDRGPRTDTQYF.

V is TRBV28 and J is TRBJ1-5, with 7 nucleotides matching TRBD1. Per the germline V gene, CDR1 is MDHEN and CDR2 is SYDVKM. V trimming: 5 bases; J trimming: 7 bases; junction bases outside the gene matches: 11. This CDR3 contains 15 residues. CDR3 loop: CASSPILQGYQPQHF. As DNA, the CDR3 is TGTGCCAGCAGTCCGATACTACAGGGGTACCAGCCCCAGCATTTT.

This clonotype was detected a few times. This chain links TRBV20-1 with TRBJ1-6; possible D gene TRBD1, 5 bases. Germline assignment: CDR1 DFQATT and CDR2 SNEGSKA (reference sequence). The germline V and J ends were trimmed by 5 bases and 10 bases, with 15 bases remaining between them. This CDR3 has 13 amino acids. CDR3 in amino acids: CSALDRLESPLHF. CDR3 nucleotide sequence: TGCAGTGCTCTCGACAGATTAGAGTCACCCCTCCACTTT.